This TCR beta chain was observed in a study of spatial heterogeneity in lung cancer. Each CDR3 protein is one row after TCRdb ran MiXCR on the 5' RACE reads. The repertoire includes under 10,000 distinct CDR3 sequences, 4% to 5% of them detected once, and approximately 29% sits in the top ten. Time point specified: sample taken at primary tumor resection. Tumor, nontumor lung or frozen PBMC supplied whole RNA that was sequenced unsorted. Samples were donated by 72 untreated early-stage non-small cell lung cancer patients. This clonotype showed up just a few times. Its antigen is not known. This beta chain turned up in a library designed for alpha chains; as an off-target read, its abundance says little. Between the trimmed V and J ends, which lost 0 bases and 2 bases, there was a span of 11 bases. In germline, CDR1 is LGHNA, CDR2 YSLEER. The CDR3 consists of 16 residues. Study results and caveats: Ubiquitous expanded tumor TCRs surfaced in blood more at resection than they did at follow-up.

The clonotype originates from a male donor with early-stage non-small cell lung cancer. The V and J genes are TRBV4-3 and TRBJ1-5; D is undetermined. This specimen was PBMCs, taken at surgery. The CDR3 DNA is TGCGCCAGCAGCCAAGATTTCCTCGGGGGCAATCAGCCCCAGCATTTT. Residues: CASSQDFLGGNQPQHF.